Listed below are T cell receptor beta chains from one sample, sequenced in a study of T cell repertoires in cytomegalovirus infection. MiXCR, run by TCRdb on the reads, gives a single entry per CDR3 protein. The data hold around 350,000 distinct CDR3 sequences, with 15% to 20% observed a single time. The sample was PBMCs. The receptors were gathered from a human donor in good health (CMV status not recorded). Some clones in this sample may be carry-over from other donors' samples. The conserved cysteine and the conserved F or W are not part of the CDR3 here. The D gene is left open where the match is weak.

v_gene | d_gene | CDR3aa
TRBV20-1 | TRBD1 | SANIGTGLKTQY
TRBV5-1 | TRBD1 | ASSQALTGVVKGYT
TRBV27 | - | ASSSLQGWQPQH
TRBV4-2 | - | ASSQVGGKSNQPQH
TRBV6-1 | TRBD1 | ASRTGQGGVYGYT
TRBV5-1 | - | ASSLGQSYGYT
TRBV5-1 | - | ASSLVGYALGREQF
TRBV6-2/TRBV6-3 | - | ASRYSNQPQH
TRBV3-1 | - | ASSQAGKAKNIQY
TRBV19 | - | ASRGGGGNYNEQF
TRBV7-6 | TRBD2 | ASSPAGGYNEQF
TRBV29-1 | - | SGDRGTDTQY
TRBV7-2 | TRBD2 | ASSLRGVAGRETQY
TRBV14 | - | AGSGVPPLVPETQY
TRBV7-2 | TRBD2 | ASSVQRGGLGTDTQY
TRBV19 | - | ASSIVEGAGELF
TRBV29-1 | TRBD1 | SVNRGPSDTQY
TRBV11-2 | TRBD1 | ASRALRTGESGEQY
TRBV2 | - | ASSDSSGAQY
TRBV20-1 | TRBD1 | SARDGDRVVDTEAF